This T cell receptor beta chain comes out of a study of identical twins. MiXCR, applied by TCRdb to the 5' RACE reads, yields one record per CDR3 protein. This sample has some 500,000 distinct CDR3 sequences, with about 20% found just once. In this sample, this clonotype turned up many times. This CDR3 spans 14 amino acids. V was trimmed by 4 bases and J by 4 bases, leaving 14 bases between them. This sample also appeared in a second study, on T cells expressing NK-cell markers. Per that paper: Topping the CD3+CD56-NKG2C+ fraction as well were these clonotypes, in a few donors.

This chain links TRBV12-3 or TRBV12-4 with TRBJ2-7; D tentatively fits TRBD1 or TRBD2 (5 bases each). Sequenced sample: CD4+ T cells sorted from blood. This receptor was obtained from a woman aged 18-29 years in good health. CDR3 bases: TGTGCCAGCAGTTCCAGGGACCGAGGGTACGAGCAGTACTTC. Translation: CASSSRDRGYEQYF.